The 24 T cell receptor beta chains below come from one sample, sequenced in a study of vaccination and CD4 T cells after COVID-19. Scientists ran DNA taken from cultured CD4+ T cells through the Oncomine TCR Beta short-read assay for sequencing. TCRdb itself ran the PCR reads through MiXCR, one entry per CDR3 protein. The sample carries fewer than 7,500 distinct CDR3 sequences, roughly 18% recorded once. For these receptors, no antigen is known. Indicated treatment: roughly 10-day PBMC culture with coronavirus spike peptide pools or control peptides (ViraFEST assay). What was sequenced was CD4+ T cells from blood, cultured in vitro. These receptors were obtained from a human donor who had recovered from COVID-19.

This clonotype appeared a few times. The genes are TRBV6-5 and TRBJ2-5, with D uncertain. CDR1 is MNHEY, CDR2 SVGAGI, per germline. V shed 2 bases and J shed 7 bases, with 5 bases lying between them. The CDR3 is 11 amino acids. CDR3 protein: CASSYGLTQYF. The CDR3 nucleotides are TGTGCCAGCAGTTACGGCCTGACCCAGTACTTC.

CDR3 in amino acids: CASSFLRGVNEQFF. The CDR3 region has the DNA TGTGCCAGCAGCTTCCTTCGGGGGGTGAATGAGCAGTTCTTC. This rearrangement joins TRBV7-9 to TRBJ2-1, with 7 bases that match TRBD2. The trim removed 3 bases at V and 7 bases at J, leaving 6 bases unmatched. From germline, CDR1 is SEHNR and CDR2 FQNEAQ (reference sequence). The CDR3 has 14 residues.

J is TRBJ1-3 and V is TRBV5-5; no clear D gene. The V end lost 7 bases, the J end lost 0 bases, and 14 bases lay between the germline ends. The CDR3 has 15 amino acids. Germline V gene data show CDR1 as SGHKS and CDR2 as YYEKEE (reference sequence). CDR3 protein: CASSPSRFSGNTIYF. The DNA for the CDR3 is TGTGCCAGCTCCCCATCCCGGTTCTCTGGAAACACCATATATTTT.

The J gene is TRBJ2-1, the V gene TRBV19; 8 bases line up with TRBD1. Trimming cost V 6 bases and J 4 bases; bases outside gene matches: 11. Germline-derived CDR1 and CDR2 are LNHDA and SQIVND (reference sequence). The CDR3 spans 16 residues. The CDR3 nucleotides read TGTGCCAGTAGACCCAGGGGGCAGTCACCATACAATGAGCAGTTCTTC. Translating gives CASRPRGQSPYNEQFF.

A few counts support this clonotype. The CDR3: CASSYLQGKGYTF. In DNA, the CDR3 is TGTGCCAGCAGTTACTTACAGGGGAAGGGCTACACCTTC. The V and J genes are TRBV6-2 or TRBV6-3 and TRBJ1-2, with TRBD1 identical over 7 bases. V lost 1 base and J lost 8; bases outside the gene matches: 4. The germline V gene has CDR1 MNHEY and CDR2 SVGEGT. CDR3 length: 13 residues.

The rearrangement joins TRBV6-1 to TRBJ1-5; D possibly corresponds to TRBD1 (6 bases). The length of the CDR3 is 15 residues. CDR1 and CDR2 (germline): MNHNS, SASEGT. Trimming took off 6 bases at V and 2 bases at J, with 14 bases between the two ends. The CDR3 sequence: CASRKTGTGNQPQHF. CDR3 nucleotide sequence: TGTGCCAGCAGAAAAACAGGGACCGGCAATCAGCCCCAGCATTTT.

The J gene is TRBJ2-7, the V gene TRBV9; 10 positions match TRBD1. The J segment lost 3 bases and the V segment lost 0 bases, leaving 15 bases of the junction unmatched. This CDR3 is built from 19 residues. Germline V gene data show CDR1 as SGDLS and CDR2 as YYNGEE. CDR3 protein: CASSVAPTERTGGVYEQYF. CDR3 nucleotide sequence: TGTGCCAGCAGCGTAGCTCCGACCGAACGGACAGGGGGGGTCTACGAGCAGTACTTC.

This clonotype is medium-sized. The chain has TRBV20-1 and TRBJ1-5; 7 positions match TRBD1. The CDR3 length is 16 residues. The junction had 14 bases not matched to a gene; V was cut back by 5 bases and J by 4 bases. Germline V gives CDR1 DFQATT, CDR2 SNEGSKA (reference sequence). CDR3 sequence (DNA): TGCAGTGCTTCCCCGTCGGGCAGGGGGAGGAATCAGCCCCAGCATTTT. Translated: CSASPSGRGRNQPQHF.

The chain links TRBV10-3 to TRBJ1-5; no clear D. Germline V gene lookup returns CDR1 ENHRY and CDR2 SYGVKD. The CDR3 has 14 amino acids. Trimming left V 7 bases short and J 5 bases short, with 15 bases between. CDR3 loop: CAIKSGDGDQPQHF. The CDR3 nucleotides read TGTGCCATCAAAAGCGGAGACGGTGATCAGCCCCAGCATTTT.

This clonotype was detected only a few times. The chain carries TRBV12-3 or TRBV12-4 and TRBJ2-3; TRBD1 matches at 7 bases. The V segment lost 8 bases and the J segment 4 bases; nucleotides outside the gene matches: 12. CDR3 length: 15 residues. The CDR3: CASSYADRGPDTQYF. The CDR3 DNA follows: TGTGCCAGCTCTTATGCCGATAGGGGGCCAGATACGCAGTATTTT.

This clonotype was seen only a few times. The CDR3 nucleotides read TGTGCCTGTGGGATGAACACTGAAGCTTTCTTT. Translating gives CACGMNTEAFF. The chain combines TRBV19 with TRBJ1-1; D gene unclear. The CDR3 loop spans 11 amino acids. Trimming took off 11 bases at V and 0 bases at J, with 7 bases between the two ends. In germline, CDR1 is LNHDA, CDR2 SQIVND (reference sequence).

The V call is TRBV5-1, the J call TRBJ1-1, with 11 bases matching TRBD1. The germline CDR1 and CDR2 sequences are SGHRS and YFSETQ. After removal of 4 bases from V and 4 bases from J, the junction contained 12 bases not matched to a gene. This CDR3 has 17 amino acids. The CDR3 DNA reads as TGCGCCAGCAGCACCGGACAGGGGGCGTTCGGTGGCACTGAAGCTTTCTTT. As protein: CASSTGQGAFGGTEAFF.

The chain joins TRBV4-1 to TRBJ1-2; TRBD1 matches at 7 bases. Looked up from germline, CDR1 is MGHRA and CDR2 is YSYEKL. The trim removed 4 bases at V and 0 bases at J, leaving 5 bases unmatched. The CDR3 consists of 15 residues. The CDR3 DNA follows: TGCGCCAGCAGCCCGAGGACAGGAACTAACTATGGCTACACCTTC. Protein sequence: CASSPRTGTNYGYTF.

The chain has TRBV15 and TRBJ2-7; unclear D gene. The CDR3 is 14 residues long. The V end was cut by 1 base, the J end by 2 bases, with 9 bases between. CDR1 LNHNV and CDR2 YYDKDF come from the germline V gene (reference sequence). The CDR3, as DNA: TGTGCCACCAGCAGAGCAATGGGGACCTACGAGCAGTACTTC. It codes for CATSRAMGTYEQYF. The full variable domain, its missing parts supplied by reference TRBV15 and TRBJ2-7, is DAMVIQNPRYQVTQFGKPVTLSCSQTLNHNVMYWYQQKSSQAPKLLFHYYDKDFNNEADTPDNFQSRRPNTSFCFLDIRSPGLGDTAMYLCATSRAMGTYEQYFGPGTRLTVT.

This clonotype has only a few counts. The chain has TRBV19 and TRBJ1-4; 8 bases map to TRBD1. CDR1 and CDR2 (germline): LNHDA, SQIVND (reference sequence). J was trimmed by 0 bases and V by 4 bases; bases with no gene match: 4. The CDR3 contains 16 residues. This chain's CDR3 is CASSKTGGTTNEKLFF. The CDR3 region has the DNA TGTGCCAGTAGTAAAACAGGGGGAACAACTAATGAAAAACTGTTTTTT.

CDR3 coding DNA: TGCAGTGCTAGAGCCGGGACAGGGGGTAAAAACATTCAGTACTTC. Encoded protein: CSARAGTGGKNIQYF. This chain links TRBV20-1 with TRBJ2-4, with 11 bases that match TRBD1. With 1 base clipped from V and 4 bases from J, the junction kept 3 bases outside the gene matches. The CDR3 has 15 amino acids. Germline lookup yields CDR1 DFQATT and CDR2 SNEGSKA (reference sequence).

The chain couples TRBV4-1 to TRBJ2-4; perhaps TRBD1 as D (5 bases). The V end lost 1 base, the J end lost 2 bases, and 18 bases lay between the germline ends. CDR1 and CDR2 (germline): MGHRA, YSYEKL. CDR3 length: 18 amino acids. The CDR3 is CASSQGRSGVGPKNIQYF. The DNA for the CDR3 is TGCGCCAGCAGCCAAGGAAGGAGTGGAGTGGGGCCCAAAAACATTCAGTACTTC.

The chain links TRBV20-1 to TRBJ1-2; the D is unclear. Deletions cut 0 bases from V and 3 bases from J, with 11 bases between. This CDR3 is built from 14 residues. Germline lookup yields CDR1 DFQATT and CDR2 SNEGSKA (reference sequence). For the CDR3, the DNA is TGCAGTGCTAGAGACCCGACAAGATACTATGGCTACACCTTC. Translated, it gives CSARDPTRYYGYTF.

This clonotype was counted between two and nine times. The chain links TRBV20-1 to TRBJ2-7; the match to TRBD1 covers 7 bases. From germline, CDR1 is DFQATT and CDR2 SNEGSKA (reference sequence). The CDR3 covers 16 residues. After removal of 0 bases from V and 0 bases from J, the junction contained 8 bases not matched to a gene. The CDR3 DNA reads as TGCAGTGCTAGAGATCCCCGGACAGGTATCTCCTACGAGCAGTACTTC. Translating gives CSARDPRTGISYEQYF.

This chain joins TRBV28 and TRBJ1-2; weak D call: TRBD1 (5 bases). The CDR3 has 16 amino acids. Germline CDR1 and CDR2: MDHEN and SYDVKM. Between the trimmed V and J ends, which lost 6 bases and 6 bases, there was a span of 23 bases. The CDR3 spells CASSNPWGPKADGYTF. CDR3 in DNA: TGTGCCAGCAGCAACCCCTGGGGACCTAAGGCGGATGGCTACACCTTC.

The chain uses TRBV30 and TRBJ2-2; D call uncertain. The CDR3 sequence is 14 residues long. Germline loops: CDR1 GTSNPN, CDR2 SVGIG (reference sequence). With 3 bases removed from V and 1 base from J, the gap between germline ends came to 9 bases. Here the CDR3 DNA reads TGTGCCTGGAGAAAGAGAGGGAACACCGGGGAGCTGTTTTTT. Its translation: CAWRKRGNTGELFF.

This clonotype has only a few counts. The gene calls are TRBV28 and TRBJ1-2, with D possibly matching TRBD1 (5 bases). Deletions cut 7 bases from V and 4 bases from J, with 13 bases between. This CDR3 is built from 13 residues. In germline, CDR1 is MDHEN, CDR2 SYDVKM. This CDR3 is CASTTDSFYGYTF. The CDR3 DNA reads TGTGCCAGCACGACTGACAGCTTCTATGGCTACACCTTC.

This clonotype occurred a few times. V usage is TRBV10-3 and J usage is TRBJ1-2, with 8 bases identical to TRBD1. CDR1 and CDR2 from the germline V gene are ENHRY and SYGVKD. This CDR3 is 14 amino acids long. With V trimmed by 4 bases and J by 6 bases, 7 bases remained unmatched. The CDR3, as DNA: TGTGCCATCAGTGGTTTACAGGGGGTGGATGGCTACACCTTC. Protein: CAISGLQGVDGYTF.

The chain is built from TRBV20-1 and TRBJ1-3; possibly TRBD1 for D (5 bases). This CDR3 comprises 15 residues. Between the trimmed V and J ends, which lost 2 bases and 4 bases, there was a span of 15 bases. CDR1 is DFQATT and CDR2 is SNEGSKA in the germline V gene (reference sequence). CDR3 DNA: TGCAGTGCTAGAACTCATCAGGGTGAAGGAAACACCATATATTTT. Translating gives CSARTHQGEGNTIYF.